Following are 20 T cell receptor beta chains from one sample sequenced in a study of spatial heterogeneity in lung cancer. Time point here: sample taken at primary tumor resection. TCRdb recomputed calls from the 5' RACE reads with MiXCR, one row per CDR3 protein. The sample includes about 7,900 distinct CDR3 sequences, 3.5% to 5.5% of them seen just once. This specimen consisted of PBMCs, obtained at surgery. The source of these receptors is a male donor with early-stage non-small cell lung cancer.

This clonotype has just a few counts. CDR3 amino acids: CASSLGQNTGELFF. CDR3 DNA sequence: TGTGCCAGCAGCTTGGGACAGAACACCGGGGAGCTGTTTTTT. J is TRBJ2-2 and V is TRBV5-6; D unresolved. CDR1 is SGHDT and CDR2 is YYEEEE in the germline V gene. V was clipped by 0 bases and J by 1 base, with 4 bases between them. The CDR3 totals 14 residues.

At least ten counts were recorded for this clonotype. The rearrangement uses TRBV11-2 and TRBJ1-1; D possibly corresponds to TRBD1 (6 bases). The CDR3 spans 14 residues. The V end lost 8 bases, the J end lost 1 base, and 14 bases lay between the germline ends. Looked up from germline, CDR1 is SGHAT and CDR2 is FQNNGV. This CDR3 reads CASSRGAQNTEAFF. CDR3 in DNA: TGTGCCAGCTCCCGGGGGGCACAGAACACTGAAGCTTTCTTT.

This clonotype was observed at least ten times. The CDR3 sequence is CSARGTGGMDEQFF. In nucleotides, the CDR3 is TGCAGTGCTAGAGGGACAGGGGGAATGGATGAGCAGTTCTTC. The V gene is TRBV20-1, the J gene TRBJ2-1; TRBD1 agrees at 10 bases. Germline assignment: CDR1 DFQATT and CDR2 SNEGSKA (reference sequence). The V gene end was trimmed by 1 base and the J gene end by 8 bases; junction bases not matched to a gene: 5. This CDR3 contains 14 residues.

This clonotype rates as medium-sized. The chain employs TRBV5-5 and TRBJ2-7, with TRBD2 as a possible D gene (5 bases). This CDR3 is built from 13 residues. CDR1 is SGHKS, CDR2 YYEKEE, per germline (reference sequence). V gave up 0 bases and J gave up 7 bases, with 11 bases separating them. The CDR3 sequence is CASSLGQEGEQYF. CDR3 coding DNA: TGTGCCAGCAGCTTGGGACAAGAGGGTGAGCAGTACTTC. The full variable domain, in which reference TRBV5-5 and TRBJ2-7 provide the parts outside the CDR3, is DAGVTQSPTHLIKTRGQQVTLRCSPISGHKSVSWYQQVLGQGPQFIFQYYEKEERGRGNFPDRFSARQFPNYSSELNVNALLLGDSALYLCASSLGQEGEQYFGPGTRLTVT.

A few counts support this clonotype. J is TRBJ2-3 and V is TRBV10-3; D perhaps matches TRBD2 (5 bases). This CDR3 comprises 16 residues. Germline values: CDR1 ENHRY, CDR2 SYGVKD. The ends were cut back, 0 bases at V and 6 bases at J, with 16 bases in the middle. The CDR3 bases are TGTGCCATCAGTGAGTCCCGGACCTGGGGAGTGGATACGCAGTATTTT. Protein product: CAISESRTWGVDTQYF.

The table lists this clonotype with a few counts. A much larger clonotype is one base distant, so this may be a read error. J is TRBJ2-3 and V is TRBV12-3 or TRBV12-4; D uncertain. The CDR3 extends over 11 amino acids. V lost 6 bases to trimming and J lost 4 bases, with 5 bases between them. Written as DNA, the CDR3 is TGTGCCAGCAGGTACGCAGATACGCAGTATTTT. This translates into CASRYADTQYF.

This clonotype was found many times. The chain combines TRBV3-1 with TRBJ1-1, with D possibly matching TRBD1 (5 bases). CDR3 length: 13 residues. The V end was cut by 4 bases, the J end by 10 bases, with 16 bases between. Germline values: CDR1 LGHDT, CDR2 YNNKEL (reference sequence). CDR3 amino acids: CASSPGTLRGAFF. In DNA, the CDR3 is TGTGCCAGCAGCCCAGGGACCCTACGGGGAGCTTTCTTT.

V and J are TRBV15 and TRBJ1-5; no reliable D call. Trimming pared 1 base from V and 5 bases from J, leaving 3 bases between. The CDR3 runs to 12 residues. Germline V gives CDR1 LNHNV, CDR2 YYDKDF (reference sequence). The CDR3: CATSRVDQPQHF. The CDR3 DNA reads TGTGCCACCAGCAGAGTGGATCAGCCCCAGCATTTT.

The chain carries TRBV29-1 and TRBJ2-5, with 11 bases identical to TRBD1. Germline V gene lookup returns CDR1 SQVTM and CDR2 ANQGSEA. V shed 6 bases, J shed 5 bases, and the junction held 5 bases outside the gene matches. The length of the CDR3 is 13 residues. CDR3 sequence (DNA): TGCAGCGTCGGGACAGGGGGGTCGGAGACCCAGTACTTC. It specifies CSVGTGGSETQYF.

The table lists this clonotype with many counts. The chain employs TRBV20-1 and TRBJ2-3; 12 bases are a match to TRBD2. The length of the CDR3 is 15 residues. Looked up from germline, CDR1 is DFQATT and CDR2 is SNEGSKA (reference sequence). With V trimmed by 3 bases and J by 7 bases, 8 bases remained unmatched. In nucleotides, the CDR3 is TGCAGTGCTAGTTCCCCTAGCGGGGGGGCAAATACGCAGTATTTT. This translates into CSASSPSGGANTQYF.

In its sample, this clonotype was seen a few times. V gene TRBV5-1 combines with J gene TRBJ2-3, with D possibly called TRBD1 or TRBD2 (5 bases each). Germline CDR1 SGHRS, CDR2 YFSETQ. This CDR3 is 15 amino acids long. V was pared by 5 bases and J by 0 bases, with 13 bases between. In DNA, the CDR3 is TGCGCCAGCAGAAGGCACGGGGCTAGCACAGATACGCAGTATTTT. It translates to CASRRHGASTDTQYF.

This clonotype showed up many times. The V and J genes are TRBV29-1 and TRBJ1-5; 8 bases line up with TRBD1. The CDR3 consists of 14 residues. V dropped 4 bases and J dropped 4; count of bases not matched to a gene: 6. Germline V gene data show CDR1 as SQVTM and CDR2 as ANQGSEA. CDR3 sequence: CSVVPQGANQPQHF. The CDR3 DNA is TGCAGCGTTGTACCTCAGGGGGCGAATCAGCCCCAGCATTTT. The variable domain in full, completed from reference TRBV29-1 and TRBJ1-5, reads SAVISQKPSRDICQRGTSLTIQCQVDSQVTMMFWYRQQPGQSLTLIATANQGSEATYESGFVIDKFPISRPNLTFSTLTVSNMSPEDSSIYLCSVVPQGANQPQHFGDGTRLSIL.

The gene calls are TRBV12-5 and TRBJ2-3; D may be TRBD1 (5 bases). The CDR3 runs 16 residues. Trimming took off 3 bases at V and 0 bases at J, with 13 bases between the two ends. The V gene's germline CDR1 is LGHNT and CDR2 FRNRAP. CDR3: CASGFATAASTDTQYF. DNA of the CDR3: TGTGCTAGTGGTTTTGCGACAGCAGCTAGCACAGATACGCAGTATTTT. The full variable domain, its missing parts supplied by reference TRBV12-5 and TRBJ2-3, is DARVTQTPRHKVTEMGQEVTMRCQPILGHNTVFWYRQTMMQGLELLAYFRNRAPLDDSGMPKDRFSAEMPDATLATLKIQPSEPRDSAVYFCASGFATAASTDTQYFGPGTRLTVL.

There are a few counts of this clonotype. The V gene is TRBV7-2, the J gene TRBJ2-3; D may be TRBD1 or TRBD2 (5 bases each). This CDR3 region has 13 residues. Trimming stripped 11 bases from V and 6 bases from J, with 18 bases between. Germline-derived CDR1 and CDR2 are SGHTA and FQGNSA. The CDR3 DNA reads as TGTGCCTCCTATTGGGGGAGCGGTGATACGCAGTATTTT. Encoded protein: CASYWGSGDTQYF.

The CDR3 DNA follows: TGTGCCAGCAGTACAGGGGCAGATACGCAGTATTTT. This codes for CASSTGADTQYF. The chain recombines TRBV6-6 with TRBJ2-3; TRBD1 matches 7 bases. J lost 4 bases, V lost 5 bases, and 0 bases had no gene match. This CDR3 has 12 residues. Germline V gives CDR1 MNHNY, CDR2 SVGAGI (reference sequence).

A remark on this clonotype: A much larger clone sits a single nucleotide away, making a read error possible. J is TRBJ1-5 and V is TRBV2, with D hard to call. The CDR3 has 16 amino acids. Germline CDR1 SNHLY, CDR2 FYNNEI. Here the CDR3 reads CDSSSGWGRSNQPQHF. In DNA, the CDR3 is TGTGACAGCAGTTCCGGATGGGGTAGAAGCAATCAGCCCCAGCATTTT.

By proportion, this clonotype is medium-sized. The J gene is TRBJ1-5, the V gene TRBV7-9; TRBD1 aligns across 7 bases. CDR1 is SEHNR, CDR2 FQNEAQ, per germline (reference sequence). V gave up 5 bases and J gave up 3 bases; unmatched junction bases: 7. CDR3 length: 15 residues. The CDR3 DNA is TGTGCCAGCAGCCACTCCGACAGGGCCAATCAGCCCCAGCATTTT. Its protein product is CASSHSDRANQPQHF.

This clonotype was recorded a few times. The chain couples TRBV20-1 to TRBJ2-7, with a tentative D call TRBD1 (5 bases). Germline V gene data show CDR1 as DFQATT and CDR2 as SNEGSKA (reference sequence). The CDR3 is made up of 15 amino acids. V was shortened by 1 base and J by 1 base, with 14 bases between the two germline ends. The CDR3 DNA reads TGCAGTGCTAGAGCAGGGCTCAAGGAGTCCTACGAGCAGTACTTC. This translates into CSARAGLKESYEQYF.

This clonotype occurred many times. This rearrangement joins TRBV20-1 to TRBJ2-4; 8 bases line up with TRBD1. Unmatched junction bases numbered 9, after V lost 5 bases and J lost 3 bases. Germline V lookup: CDR1 DFQATT, CDR2 SNEGSKA (reference sequence). There are 15 residues in the CDR3. The CDR3 sequence: CSAVTGGFGKNIQYF. The CDR3 coding sequence is TGCAGTGCTGTAACAGGGGGATTTGGCAAAAACATTCAGTACTTC.

This clonotype was counted a few times. The chain combines TRBV7-9 with TRBJ1-1, with 7 positions matching TRBD1. Losses at the gene ends were 1 base for V and 11 bases for J; bases not matched to a gene: 13. In germline, CDR1 is SEHNR, CDR2 FQNEAQ (reference sequence). This CDR3 is 15 amino acids long. CDR3 in amino acids: CASSLGDRAGITAFF. CDR3 DNA: TGTGCCAGCAGCTTAGGTGACAGGGCCGGTATAACGGCTTTCTTT.